This T cell receptor (beta chain) was recovered during a study of cytomegalovirus exposure and HLA in healthy donors. Use of 60 Vbeta and 13 Jbeta primers characterized the PCR. Measured with immunoSEQ multiplex PCR; TCRdb has only the in-frame clones, and not every one. The sample table includes approximately 110,000 clones. V lost 0 bases and J lost 9, with 9 bases in between. The CDR3 runs to 13 residues. Germline loops: CDR1 LNHNV, CDR2 YYDKDF (reference sequence). Material for sequencing was PBMCs. The sequence was collected from a young man in good health and CMV-seronegative. The rearrangement links TRBV15 to TRBJ1-5; D remains unclear. CDR3 DNA sequence: TGTGCCACCAGCAGAGAGCAGGTCAGGCCCCAGCATTTT. Residues: CATSREQVRPQHF.